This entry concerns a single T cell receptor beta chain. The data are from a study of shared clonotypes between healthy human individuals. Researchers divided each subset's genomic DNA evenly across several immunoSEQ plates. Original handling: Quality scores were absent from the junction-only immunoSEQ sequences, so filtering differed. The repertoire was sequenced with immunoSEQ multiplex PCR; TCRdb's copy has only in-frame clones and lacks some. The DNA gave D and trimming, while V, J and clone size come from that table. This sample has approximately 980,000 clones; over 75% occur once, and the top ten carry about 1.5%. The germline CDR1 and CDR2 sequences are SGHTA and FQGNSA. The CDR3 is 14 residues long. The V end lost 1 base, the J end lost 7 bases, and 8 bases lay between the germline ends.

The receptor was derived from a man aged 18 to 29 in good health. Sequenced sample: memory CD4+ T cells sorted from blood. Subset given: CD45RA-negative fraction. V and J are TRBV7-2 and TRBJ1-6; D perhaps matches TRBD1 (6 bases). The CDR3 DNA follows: TGTGCCAGCAGCTTAGAAACAGGGAATTCACCCCTCCACTTT. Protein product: CASSLETGNSPLHF.